This TCR beta chain is drawn from a study of T-cell reconstitution after alpha-beta-depleted transplantation in children. Preparing the TCRbeta library involved the use of unique molecular identifiers. TCRdb reanalysed the PCR reads using MiXCR and keeps one entry per CDR3 protein. This sample has roughly 610,000 distinct CDR3 sequences, with about 10% found just once. Germline trimming cut 1 base from V and 9 bases from J; bases unmatched to any gene: 9. The CDR3 has 17 amino acids. Germline CDR1 reads LNHNV; CDR2 reads YYDKDF (reference sequence). The V call is TRBV15, the J call TRBJ2-1; 13 positions match TRBD2. The material sequenced was PBMCs from the stem cell graft donor, taken from the stem cell graft. The sequence came from a human donor who donated a stem cell graft to a child with acute myeloid leukemia. The CDR3 loop is CATSRVRTSGSSVEQFF. The CDR3 nucleotides are TGTGCCACCAGCAGAGTCAGGACTAGCGGGAGTTCGGTTGAGCAGTTCTTC.